Below, one T cell receptor (beta chain) is given with its context. Cohort 3 donors counted as recovered after two negative PCRs, clearance, or resolved symptoms. The sample originates from a study of blood T cell repertoires in COVID-19. Study-wide context: From the United States, Italy and Spain came samples of acute and convalescent COVID-19.

Produced via immunoSEQ multiplex PCR; TCRdb's table is partial and in-frame only. The sample gives about 370,000 clones, 80% to 90% of which show up once; roughly 0.99% is in the top ten. The CDR3 sequence is 16 residues long. V shed 2 bases and J 4 bases; nucleotides not matched to a gene: 7. Germline lookup yields CDR1 MNHNS and CDR2 SASEGT. This chain uses TRBV6-1 with TRBJ2-2, with 7 bases fitting TRBD1. The sample consisted of PBMCs or T cells enriched from blood (not recorded which). The sequence was collected from a man aged 18 to 30 who had recovered from COVID-19. Here the CDR3 reads CASSELGGAGTGELFF. In nucleotides, the CDR3 is TGTGCCAGCAGTGAACTAGGGGGCGCCGGCACCGGGGAGCTGTTTTTT.